What follows is one T cell receptor beta chain and its context. The data were taken from a study of blood T cell repertoires in COVID-19. About the study: COVID-19 samples, acute and convalescent, were from the United States, Italy and Spain.

Individuals aged roughly 18 to 95 years were recruited from 24 US areas. Per the authors' pipeline: Estimated nucleated cell counts came from reference gene primer amplification. TCRdb's copy holds only in-frame clones and misses some; the assay was immunoSEQ multiplex PCR. V, J and clone size were drawn from that table, and D and trimming were deduced from the DNA. This table holds fewer than 250,000 clones, about 86% found once. This receptor was taken from a woman in her forties with acute COVID-19. Sequenced: PBMCs or T cells enriched from blood (not recorded which).

The CDR3 region is CASSQGDRGPGYTF. The CDR3, as DNA: TGTGCCAGCAGCCAAGGGGACAGGGGGCCTGGCTACACCTTC. The genes are TRBV4-2 and TRBJ1-2; 12 bases match TRBD1. CDR3 length: 14 amino acids. CDR1 and CDR2 (germline): LGHNA, YNFKEQ. V trimming: 1 base; J trimming: 7 bases; junction bases outside the gene matches: 1.